The clone carrying this T cell receptor (beta chain) was detected a few times. The antigen remains unidentified. This sample stems from a study of T cells after yellow fever vaccination. Template-switching 5'RACE yielded the TCR cDNA; a universal primer site and UMIs were added in the process. TCRdb called the 5' RACE reads again in MiXCR, with one record for every CDR3 protein. The sample carries approximately 300,000 distinct CDR3 sequences, around 6.8% recorded once. Germline V lookup: CDR1 SQVTM, CDR2 ANQGSEA. This CDR3 comprises 15 residues. V dropped 1 base and J dropped 6 bases, with 15 bases sitting between them. Study conclusions and caveats: Most primary-vaccination clones recurred post-booster (around 95% CD4, roughly 91% CD8).

The V and J genes are TRBV29-1 and TRBJ1-4; a weak D match, TRBD1 (6 bases). The sample here was PBMCs, taken around 45 days after the first yellow fever vaccination. The TCR was taken from a man in his late teens or twenties who received the YFV17D yellow fever vaccine. The DNA of the CDR3 is TGCAGCGTTGAAGGGCGAGGGGGTTATGATGAAAAACTGTTTTTT. Translating gives CSVEGRGGYDEKLFF.